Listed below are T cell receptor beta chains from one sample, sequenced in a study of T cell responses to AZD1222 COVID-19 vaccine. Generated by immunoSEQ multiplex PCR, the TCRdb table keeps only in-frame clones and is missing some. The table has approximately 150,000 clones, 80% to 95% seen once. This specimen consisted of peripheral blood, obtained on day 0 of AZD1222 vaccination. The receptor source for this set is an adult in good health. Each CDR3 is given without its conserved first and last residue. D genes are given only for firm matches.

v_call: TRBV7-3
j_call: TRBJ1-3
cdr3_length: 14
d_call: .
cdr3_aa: ASSPSDSSSGNTIY

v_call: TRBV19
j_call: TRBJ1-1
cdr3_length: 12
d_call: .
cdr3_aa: ASRGNPKNTEAF

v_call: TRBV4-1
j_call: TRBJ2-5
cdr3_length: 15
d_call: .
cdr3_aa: ASSRLPVVTAEETQY

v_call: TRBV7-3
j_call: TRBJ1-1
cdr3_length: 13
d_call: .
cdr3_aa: ASSPNLGQNTEAF

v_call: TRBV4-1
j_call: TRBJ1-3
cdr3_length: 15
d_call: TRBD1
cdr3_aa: ASSQDTGTGTGNTIY

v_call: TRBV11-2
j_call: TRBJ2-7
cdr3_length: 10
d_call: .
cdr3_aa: ASSLDRGEQY

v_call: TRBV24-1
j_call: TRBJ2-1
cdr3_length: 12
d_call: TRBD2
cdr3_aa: ATSDTGLAGAQF

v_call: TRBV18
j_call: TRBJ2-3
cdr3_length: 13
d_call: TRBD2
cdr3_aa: ASSPSGGHRDTQY

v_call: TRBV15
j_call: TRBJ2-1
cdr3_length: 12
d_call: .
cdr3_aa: ATSNGLDYNEQF

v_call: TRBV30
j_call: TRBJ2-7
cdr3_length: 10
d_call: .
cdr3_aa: AWRGARWEQY

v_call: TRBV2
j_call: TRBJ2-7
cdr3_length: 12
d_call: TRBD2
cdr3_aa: ASSVSGSGYEQY

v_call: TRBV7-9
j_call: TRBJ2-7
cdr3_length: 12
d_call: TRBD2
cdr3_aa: ASSLPGGPYEQY

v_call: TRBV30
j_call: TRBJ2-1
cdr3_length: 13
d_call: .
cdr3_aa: AWRLTGSSYNEQF

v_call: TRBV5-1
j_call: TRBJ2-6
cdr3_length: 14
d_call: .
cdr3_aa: ASSLNTVSGANVLT

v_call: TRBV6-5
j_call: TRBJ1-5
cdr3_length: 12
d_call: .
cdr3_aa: ASSSLYSNQPQH

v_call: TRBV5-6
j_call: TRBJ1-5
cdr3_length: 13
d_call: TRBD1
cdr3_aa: ASSRTGGAGQPQH

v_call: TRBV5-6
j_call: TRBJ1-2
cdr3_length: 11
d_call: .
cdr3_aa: ASSFGGSYGYT

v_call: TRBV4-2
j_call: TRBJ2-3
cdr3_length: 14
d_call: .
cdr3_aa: ASSQDLSLATDTQY

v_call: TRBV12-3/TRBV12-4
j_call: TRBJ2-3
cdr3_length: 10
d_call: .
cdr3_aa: ASSTYRDTQY

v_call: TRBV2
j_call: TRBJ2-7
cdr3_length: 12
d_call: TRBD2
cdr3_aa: ASRRTSASYEQY

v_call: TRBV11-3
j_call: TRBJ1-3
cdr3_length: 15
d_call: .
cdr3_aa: ASSHPTRRRSGNTIY

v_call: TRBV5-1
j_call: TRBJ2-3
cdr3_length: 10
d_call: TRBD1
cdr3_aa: ASSPPQGAQY

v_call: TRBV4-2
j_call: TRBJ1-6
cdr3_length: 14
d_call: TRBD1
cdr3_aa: ASSQGTGGLNSPLH

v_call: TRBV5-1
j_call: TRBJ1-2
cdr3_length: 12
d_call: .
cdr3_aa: ASSGGGTSYGYT

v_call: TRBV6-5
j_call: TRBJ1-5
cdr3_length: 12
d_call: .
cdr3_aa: ASSYAQGNQPQH

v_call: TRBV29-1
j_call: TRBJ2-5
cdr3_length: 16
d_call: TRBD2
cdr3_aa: SVGGGLAGSGTQETQY

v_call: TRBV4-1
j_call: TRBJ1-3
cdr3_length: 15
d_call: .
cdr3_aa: ASSHDTGSDAGNTIY

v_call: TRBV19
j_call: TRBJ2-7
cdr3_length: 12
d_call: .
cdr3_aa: ASSIQNPSQEQY

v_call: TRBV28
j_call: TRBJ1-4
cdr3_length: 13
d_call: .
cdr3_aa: ASSSPGPSKGKLF

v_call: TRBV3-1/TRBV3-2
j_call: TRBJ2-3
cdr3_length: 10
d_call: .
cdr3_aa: ASSLYRDSQY

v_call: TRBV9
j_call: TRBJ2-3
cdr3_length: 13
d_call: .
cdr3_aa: ASSPQRSSDYPQY

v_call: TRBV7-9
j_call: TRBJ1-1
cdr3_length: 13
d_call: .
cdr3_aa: ASSLISVPNTEAF